This TCR beta chain appears in the sequencing data of a study of cytomegalovirus exposure and HLA in healthy donors. Study-wide results and caveats: A missense variant in DCLRE1C was later tied to TCR beta V- and J-gene trimming. Some V segments, TRBV6-2 and TRBV6-3 among them, were indistinguishable and were therefore excluded. Likely technical artifact: a cluster of highly shared sequence variants. TCR beta sequences reportedly predicted the HLA-A and HLA-B alleles of most subjects accurately.

A remark on this clone: Its antigen is not known.

A multiplex PCR was run with 60 Vbeta primers and 13 Jbeta primers. Some clones are missing from TCRdb's copy, which holds only in-frame ones; the method was immunoSEQ multiplex PCR. The top ten hold around 3% of the sample, which has 130,000 or so clones, 75% to 85% seen once. V lost 3 bases to trimming and J lost 5 bases, with 11 bases between them. The length of the CDR3 is 13 residues. Germline CDR1 is MNHEY and CDR2 is SMNVEV (reference sequence). The chain is built from TRBV27 and TRBJ2-7; D may be TRBD1 (5 bases). Sequences were obtained from PBMCs. The source of this sequence is a woman younger than 30 in good health and CMV-seropositive. DNA of the CDR3: TGTGCCAGCAGTTTCGCAGGGCCAAACGAGCAGTACTTC. Translated: CASSFAGPNEQYF.